This is a list of T cell receptor beta chains from one sample in a study of blood T cell repertoires in COVID-19. Profiling relied on immunoSEQ multiplex PCR, and the TCRdb table lists in-frame clones only, not all of them. The table records about 190,000 clones, around 79% of them present only once. Input material: peripheral blood. Receptor source: a woman between 45 and 65 years old with acute or convalescent COVID-19. Both conserved end residues are part of each CDR3. A D gene is named only where the DNA matches it firmly. Expanded clones get a size class; other rows say once, few or many, or leave the size out.

14,TRBJ1-1,.,.,TRBV9,CASSVGPGNTEAFF,TGTGCCAGCAGCGTAGGTCCAGGGAACACTGAAGCTTTCTTT
13,TRBJ2-7,.,.,TRBV2,CASSEAASYEQYF,TGTGCCAGCAGTGAGGCGGCGTCATACGAGCAGTACTTC
14,TRBJ2-3,.,.,TRBV7-6,CASSPVASEYTQYF,TGTGCCAGCAGCCCCGTAGCGAGCGAATATACGCAGTATTTT
13,TRBJ1-5,once,.,TRBV6-5,CASRQGRNQPQHF,TGTGCCAGCAGACAGGGCCGCAATCAGCCCCAGCATTTT
16,TRBJ2-7,.,TRBD1,TRBV10-2,CASAQSGTGIPHEQYF,TGCGCCAGCGCGCAATCCGGGACAGGGATCCCCCACGAGCAGTACTTC
12,TRBJ1-2,.,.,TRBV30,CAWSVQHYGYTF,TGTGCCTGGAGTGTACAGCACTATGGCTACACCTTC
16,TRBJ2-7,.,TRBD2,TRBV27,CASSSRRGLAAYEQYF,TGTGCCAGCAGTTCTCGCCGGGGACTAGCGGCCTACGAGCAGTACTTC
15,TRBJ2-4,.,.,TRBV28,CASSPILEAKNIQYF,TGTGCCAGCAGCCCTATACTAGAGGCCAAAAACATTCAGTACTTC
14,TRBJ2-7,few,TRBD2,TRBV5-5,CASSRLAASYEQYF,TGTGCCAGCAGCCGACTAGCGGCCTCCTACGAGCAGTACTTC
15,TRBJ1-1,once,TRBD1,TRBV5-6,CASSRLGGLNTEAFF,TGTGCCAGCAGCCGATTAGGGGGCTTGAACACTGAAGCTTTCTTT
16,TRBJ2-1,.,.,TRBV6-2/TRBV6-3,CASSYQGLDPYNEQFF,TGTGCCAGCAGTTACCAGGGGCTAGACCCCTACAATGAGCAGTTCTTC
15,TRBJ2-1,once,TRBD2,TRBV10-2,CASSAAGGLHNEQFF,TGCGCCAGCAGTGCGGCGGGAGGGTTACACAATGAGCAGTTCTTC
17,TRBJ2-1,.,TRBD2,TRBV30,CAWSKAASGGWNNEQFF,TGTGCCTGGAGTAAAGCGGCTAGCGGGGGGTGGAACAATGAGCAGTTCTTC
17,TRBJ2-1,.,TRBD2,TRBV4-1,CASSRFGTSGSPNEQFF,TGCGCCAGCAGCCGCTTCGGGACTAGCGGATCCCCCAATGAGCAGTTCTTC
13,TRBJ1-1,few,.,TRBV7-9,CASSLVRTTEAFF,TGTGCCAGCAGCTTAGTGCGCACCACTGAAGCTTTCTTT
14,TRBJ1-2,.,TRBD1,TRBV28,CASSLPGGMGGYTF,TGTGCCAGCAGTCTACCAGGGGGAATGGGTGGCTACACCTTC
15,TRBJ1-4,.,TRBD1,TRBV4-3,CASSPTGLKDEKLFF,TGCGCCAGCAGCCCGACAGGGCTTAAAGATGAAAAACTGTTTTTT
13,TRBJ2-3,.,.,TRBV12-5,CASGLEGRLKQYF,TGTGCTAGTGGTTTGGAGGGGCGGCTAAAGCAGTATTTT
15,TRBJ2-1,.,.,TRBV11-3,CASSLGLSEGEEQFF,TGTGCCAGCAGCTTAGGGCTCTCGGAGGGAGAGGAGCAGTTCTTC
15,TRBJ2-7,.,.,TRBV5-1,CASSLAVGQAYEQYF,TGCGCCAGCAGCTTGGCCGTAGGCCAGGCCTACGAGCAGTACTTC
16,TRBJ2-1,.,TRBD2,TRBV5-1,CASSWMTSGGDNEQFF,TGCGCCAGCAGCTGGATGACTAGCGGGGGAGACAATGAGCAGTTCTTC
17,TRBJ1-5,.,.,TRBV21-1,CASSKRSGRSNNQPQHF,TGTGCCAGCAGCAAAAGGTCCGGGAGGTCGAACAATCAGCCCCAGCATTTT
14,TRBJ1-2,.,.,TRBV5-1,CASSLVTVGDGYTF,TGCGCCAGCAGCTTGGTGACAGTTGGCGATGGCTACACCTTC
15,TRBJ1-6,.,.,TRBV6-5,CASSETSSYNSPLHF,TGTGCCAGCAGCGAGACAAGCTCCTATAATTCACCCCTCCACTTT
14,TRBJ1-3,.,.,TRBV6-6,CASSYEGSGNTIYF,TGTGCCAGCAGTTATGAGGGCTCTGGAAACACCATATATTTT
13,TRBJ2-3,.,.,TRBV5-6,CASSSAPGDTQYF,TGTGCCAGCAGCTCGGCCCCAGGGGATACGCAGTATTTT
14,TRBJ2-5,.,TRBD2,TRBV28,CASSPRGERETQYF,TGTGCCAGCAGCCCACGGGGGGAAAGGGAGACCCAGTACTTC
11,TRBJ2-2,.,.,TRBV20-1,CSARDQGELFF,TGCAGTGCTAGAGATCAAGGGGAGCTGTTTTTT
15,TRBJ1-3,.,.,TRBV3-1/TRBV3-2,CASSHLQGTRNTIYF,TGTGCCAGCAGCCACCTACAGGGTACAAGAAACACCATATATTTT
17,TRBJ2-3,.,TRBD2,TRBV28,CASSPGLAEPSTDTQYF,TGTGCCAGCAGCCCCGGACTAGCGGAGCCTAGCACAGATACGCAGTATTTT
15,TRBJ2-2,.,TRBD1,TRBV5-5,CASSGQGLQTGELFF,TGTGCCAGCAGCGGACAGGGTCTCCAGACCGGGGAGCTGTTTTTT
15,TRBJ2-1,few,.,TRBV9,CASSTQGRALDEQFF,TGTGCCAGCAGCACCCAGGGGAGGGCCTTGGATGAGCAGTTCTTC
19,TRBJ1-3,.,TRBD1,TRBV5-1,CASSFLPSQQGSFGNTIYF,TGCGCCAGCAGCTTCTTACCGAGCCAACAGGGGTCGTTTGGAAACACCATATATTTT
14,TRBJ2-7,.,.,TRBV11-2,CASSFLLASHEQYF,TGTGCCAGCAGCTTCCTGCTAGCGAGTCACGAGCAGTACTTC
12,TRBJ1-2,.,.,TRBV6-2/TRBV6-3,CASSYGRYGYTF,TGTGCCAGCAGTTACGGGAGGTATGGCTACACCTTC
19,TRBJ2-7,.,.,TRBV4-2,CASSQAPPIGNYATYEQYF,TGTGCCAGCAGCCAAGCCCCCCCGATCGGGAACTACGCTACCTACGAGCAGTACTTC